This T cell receptor (beta chain) was found in a study of shared clonotypes between healthy human individuals. At the level of the study: The study drew on a couple of women and a few men aged 18 to 49 as donors.

Per the original data handling: Quality scores were absent from the junction-only immunoSEQ sequences, so filtering differed. Method: immunoSEQ multiplex PCR; TCRdb's copy keeps in-frame clones and lacks some. The DNA gave D and trimming, while V, J and clone size come from that table. The table lists around 2,000,000 clones, 95% of them singletons. Germline CDR1 and CDR2: KGHSH and LQKENI. Between the trimmed V and J ends, which lost 1 base and 0 bases, there was a span of 8 bases. The CDR3 extends over 15 amino acids. Only Caucasian adults living in Nashville, Tennessee served as donors. The TCR was taken from a man in his late teens or twenties in good health. The rearrangement links TRBV18 to TRBJ2-3; D not resolved. The sequenced sample consisted of naive CD4+ T cells sorted from blood. Subset given: CD45RA+ positively selected. CDR3 region: CASSPLTASTDTQYF. In nucleotides, the CDR3 is TGTGCCAGCTCACCACTCACGGCTAGCACAGATACGCAGTATTTT.